The rows below give T cell receptor beta chains drawn from one sample of a study of shared clonotypes between healthy human individuals. Repertoires were generated with immunoSEQ multiplex PCR, while TCRdb's copy carries only in-frame clones and drops some. The sample holds more than 550,000 clones, 55% to 80% seen once. Material: memory CD4+ T cells sorted from blood. Source of these receptors: a woman younger than 45 in good health. Both conserved end residues are part of each CDR3. D genes are given only for firm matches. A clone size is listed for some rows: how often the clone was seen (once, few, many), or a class if it is expanded.

clone_size: -
d_call: -
v_call: TRBV30
cdr3_length: 12
j_call: TRBJ2-5
cdr3_aa: CAWRGWGETQYF
cdr3_nt: TGTGCCTGGAGGGGTTGGGGGGAGACCCAGTACTTC

clone_size: -
d_call: -
v_call: TRBV7-9
cdr3_length: 12
j_call: TRBJ2-2
cdr3_aa: CASGVSTGELFF
cdr3_nt: TGTGCCAGCGGGGTCAGTACCGGGGAGCTGTTTTTT

clone_size: -
d_call: TRBD2
v_call: TRBV11-3
cdr3_length: 17
j_call: TRBJ2-1
cdr3_aa: CASSHRGGSNPYNEQFF
cdr3_nt: TGTGCCAGCAGCCACCGGGGCGGGAGTAACCCCTACAATGAGCAGTTCTTC

clone_size: -
d_call: -
v_call: TRBV9
cdr3_length: 14
j_call: TRBJ2-3
cdr3_aa: CASSATSGTDTQYF
cdr3_nt: TGTGCCAGCAGCGCGACAAGTGGCACAGATACGCAGTATTTT

clone_size: once
d_call: -
v_call: TRBV18
cdr3_length: 14
j_call: TRBJ1-1
cdr3_aa: CASSPLGQNTEAFF
cdr3_nt: TGTGCCAGCTCACCATTGGGACAGAACACTGAAGCTTTCTTT

clone_size: -
d_call: -
v_call: TRBV18
cdr3_length: 16
j_call: TRBJ2-5
cdr3_aa: CASSLLLVAGKETQYF
cdr3_nt: TGTGCCAGCTCATTGCTCTTGGTGGCCGGGAAAGAGACCCAGTACTTC

clone_size: -
d_call: -
v_call: TRBV18
cdr3_length: 18
j_call: TRBJ2-7
cdr3_aa: CASSPSLGAGGRSYEQYF
cdr3_nt: TGTGCCAGCTCGCCCAGCCTTGGGGCCGGGGGAAGATCCTACGAGCAGTACTTC

clone_size: -
d_call: -
v_call: TRBV11-2
cdr3_length: 12
j_call: TRBJ1-1
cdr3_aa: CASSLGDTEAFF
cdr3_nt: TGTGCCAGCAGCTTAGGGGACACTGAAGCTTTCTTT

clone_size: many
d_call: -
v_call: TRBV28
cdr3_length: 15
j_call: TRBJ2-7
cdr3_aa: CASSPGGSADYEQYF
cdr3_nt: TGTGCCAGCAGCCCTGGTGGTAGCGCTGACTACGAGCAGTACTTC

clone_size: -
d_call: TRBD1
v_call: TRBV5-4
cdr3_length: 15
j_call: TRBJ2-7
cdr3_aa: CASSLGDRGQYEQYF
cdr3_nt: TGTGCCAGCAGCTTAGGAGACAGGGGGCAATACGAGCAGTACTTC

clone_size: -
d_call: TRBD1
v_call: TRBV6-1
cdr3_length: 18
j_call: TRBJ1-4
cdr3_aa: CASSEARDRVVSNEKLFF
cdr3_nt: TGTGCCAGCAGTGAAGCGCGGGACAGGGTCGTGTCTAATGAAAAACTGTTTTTT

clone_size: -
d_call: -
v_call: TRBV6-1
cdr3_length: 12
j_call: TRBJ1-5
cdr3_aa: CASKGGNQPQHF
cdr3_nt: TGTGCCAGCAAAGGGGGGAATCAGCCCCAGCATTTT

clone_size: few
d_call: TRBD2
v_call: TRBV10-1
cdr3_length: 13
j_call: TRBJ2-2
cdr3_aa: CASKSGATGELFF
cdr3_nt: TGCGCCAGCAAAAGCGGGGCGACCGGGGAGCTGTTTTTT

clone_size: -
d_call: TRBD2
v_call: TRBV5-6
cdr3_length: 18
j_call: TRBJ2-2
cdr3_aa: CASSGGTSQPVNTGELFF
cdr3_nt: TGTGCCAGCAGCGGCGGGACTAGCCAGCCGGTAAACACCGGGGAGCTGTTTTTT

clone_size: -
d_call: TRBD1
v_call: TRBV29-1
cdr3_length: 12
j_call: TRBJ2-5
cdr3_aa: CSVRQGDETQYF
cdr3_nt: TGCAGCGTCAGACAGGGGGACGAGACCCAGTACTTC

clone_size: -
d_call: TRBD2
v_call: TRBV5-1
cdr3_length: 15
j_call: TRBJ2-5
cdr3_aa: CASSLSGRAEETQYF
cdr3_nt: TGCGCCAGCAGCTTAAGCGGGAGGGCTGAGGAGACCCAGTACTTC

clone_size: -
d_call: -
v_call: TRBV20-1
cdr3_length: 11
j_call: TRBJ1-1
cdr3_aa: CSARVSGVAFF
cdr3_nt: TGCAGTGCTAGAGTTTCAGGGGTTGCTTTCTTT

clone_size: -
d_call: TRBD1
v_call: TRBV5-1
cdr3_length: 14
j_call: TRBJ2-7
cdr3_aa: CASSNPGQTYEQYF
cdr3_nt: TGCGCCAGCAGCAACCCGGGACAGACCTACGAGCAGTACTTC

clone_size: -
d_call: -
v_call: TRBV6-6
cdr3_length: 15
j_call: TRBJ2-7
cdr3_aa: CASSYSRRGGYEQYF
cdr3_nt: TGTGCCAGCAGTTACTCCCGAAGGGGCGGCTACGAGCAGTACTTC

clone_size: few
d_call: TRBD1
v_call: TRBV29-1
cdr3_length: 12
j_call: TRBJ2-5
cdr3_aa: CSGDRVQETQYF
cdr3_nt: TGCAGTGGGGACAGGGTACAAGAGACCCAGTACTTC

clone_size: -
d_call: TRBD1
v_call: TRBV28
cdr3_length: 13
j_call: TRBJ2-7
cdr3_aa: CASLQGSDGEQYF
cdr3_nt: TGTGCCAGCCTACAGGGGTCGGACGGCGAGCAGTACTTC

clone_size: -
d_call: TRBD1
v_call: TRBV18
cdr3_length: 15
j_call: TRBJ1-3
cdr3_aa: CASSPDRDSGNTIYF
cdr3_nt: TGTGCCAGCTCACCCGACAGGGACTCTGGAAACACCATATATTTT

clone_size: -
d_call: TRBD1
v_call: TRBV6-5
cdr3_length: 14
j_call: TRBJ2-7
cdr3_aa: CASSYSGTDYEQYF
cdr3_nt: TGTGCCAGCAGTTACTCCGGGACAGACTACGAGCAGTACTTC

clone_size: -
d_call: -
v_call: TRBV2
cdr3_length: 15
j_call: TRBJ2-2
cdr3_aa: CASSGDSSNTGELFF
cdr3_nt: TGTGCCAGCAGCGGAGACTCCTCGAACACCGGGGAGCTGTTTTTT

clone_size: -
d_call: TRBD2
v_call: TRBV4-1
cdr3_length: 15
j_call: TRBJ2-3
cdr3_aa: CASSQVGGSADTQYF
cdr3_nt: TGCGCCAGCAGCCAAGTGGGCGGGAGTGCGGATACGCAGTATTTT

clone_size: -
d_call: TRBD2
v_call: TRBV7-3
cdr3_length: 17
j_call: TRBJ2-5
cdr3_aa: CASSLDVGLAGKETQYF
cdr3_nt: TGTGCCAGCAGCTTAGATGTGGGACTAGCGGGAAAAGAGACCCAGTACTTC

clone_size: -
d_call: -
v_call: TRBV7-2
cdr3_length: 13
j_call: TRBJ2-2
cdr3_aa: CASSSYLAGELFF
cdr3_nt: TGTGCCAGCAGCTCGTATTTGGCCGGGGAGCTGTTTTTT

clone_size: -
d_call: -
v_call: TRBV5-1
cdr3_length: 15
j_call: TRBJ2-7
cdr3_aa: CASSLAVLGSGEQYF
cdr3_nt: TGCGCCAGCAGCTTGGCCGTACTAGGCTCAGGAGAGCAGTACTTC

clone_size: -
d_call: -
v_call: TRBV6-6
cdr3_length: 15
j_call: TRBJ1-1
cdr3_aa: CASSQGSLANTEAFF
cdr3_nt: TGTGCCAGCAGCCAGGGGTCTCTCGCCAACACTGAAGCTTTCTTT